This record looks at one T cell receptor beta chain sequence and its context. This record comes from a study of regulatory T cells in long-lasting Graves disease. In building TCR beta libraries, iRepertoire HTBI primers were used together with Arm-PCR of CDR3 regions. TCRdb used MiXCR to reprocess the multiplex PCR reads, holding one entry per CDR3 protein. The data contain hundreds of thousands of distinct CDR3 sequences, 12% of them singletons. Germline assignment: CDR1 SNHLY and CDR2 FYNNEI. V shed 7 bases and J shed 0 bases, with 10 bases lying between them. This CDR3 region has 14 residues. Specified time point: newly diagnosed GD, antithyroid drugs for less than 3 months. PBMCs were the source of the RNA used for TCR sequencing. This sample also appeared in a second study, on T cells in Graves' hyperthyroidism and ophthalmopathy.

The V and J genes are TRBV2 and TRBJ2-1; D may be TRBD2 (5 bases). This specimen consisted of peripheral blood mononuclear cells (PBMCs), obtained at new diagnosis, from a patient treated with antithyroid drugs. The receptor's source is a woman between 25 and 40 years old with Graves disease. For the CDR3, the DNA is TGTGCCAGCACTAGACTAAGCTCCTACAATGAGCAGTTCTTC. Translation gives CASTRLSSYNEQFF. The complete variable domain, with remaining parts taken from reference TRBV2 and TRBJ2-1, reads EPEVTQTPSHQVTQMGQEVILRCVPISNHLYFYWYRQILGQKVEFLVSFYNNEISEKSEIFDDQFSVERPDGSNFTLKIRSTKLEDSAMYFCASTRLSSYNEQFFGPGTRLTVL.